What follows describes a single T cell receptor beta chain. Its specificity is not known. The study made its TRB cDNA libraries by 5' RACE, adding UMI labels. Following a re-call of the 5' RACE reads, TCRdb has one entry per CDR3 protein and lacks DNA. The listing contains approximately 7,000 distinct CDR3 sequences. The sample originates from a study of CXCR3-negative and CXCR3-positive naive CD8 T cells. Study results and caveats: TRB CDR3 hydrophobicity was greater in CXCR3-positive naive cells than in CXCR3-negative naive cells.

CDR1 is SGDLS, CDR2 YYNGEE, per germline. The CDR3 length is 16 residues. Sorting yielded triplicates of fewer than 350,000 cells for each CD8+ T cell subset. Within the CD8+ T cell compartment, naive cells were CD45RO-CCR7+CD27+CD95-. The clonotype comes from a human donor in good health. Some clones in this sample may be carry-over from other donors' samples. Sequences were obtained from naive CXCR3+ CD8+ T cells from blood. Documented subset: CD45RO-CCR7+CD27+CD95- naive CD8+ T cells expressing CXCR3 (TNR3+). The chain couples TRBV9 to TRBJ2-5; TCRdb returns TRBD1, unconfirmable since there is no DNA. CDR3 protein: CASSVDIKGTAETQYF.